The 23 T cell receptor beta chains below were found in one sample sequenced in a study of post-analysis software for immune sequencing data (dated by TCRdb to 2014 to 2015). Study-level results and caveats: Roughly 5 TRBV segments, including TRBV5-6, TRBV5-1 and TRBV20-1, were significantly more frequent in patients than controls.

Library construction relied on PCR. TCRdb lists the instrument as Illumina HiSeq 2500. To reduce PCR and sequencing biases, unique molecular identifiers were incorporated into the TCR beta cDNA libraries. TCRdb trimmed public reads at Q25 via fastp, called clones via MiXCR and kept in-frame beta chains. Each CDR3 protein gets just one entry, which takes the most common genes and DNA from the rows behind it. Within this sample are 350,000 to 450,000 distinct CDR3 sequences, with roughly 38% of them counted one time only. Less than 8% of the sample rests with the top ten. These receptors are not linked to any known antigen. The sequenced material came from blood. These receptors were collected from a girl aged 2-10 years with multiple sclerosis.

In nucleotides, the CDR3 is TGCGCCAGCAGCTTCTCCGGCCCGGAGGAGACCCAGTACTTC. Encoded protein: CASSFSGPEETQYF. The V and J genes are TRBV5-1 and TRBJ2-5, with D hard to call. CDR1 and CDR2 (germline): SGHRS, YFSETQ. The CDR3 is 14 amino acids. The ends were cut back, 2 bases at V and 5 bases at J, with 13 bases in the middle. Using reference TRBV5-1 and TRBJ2-5 for the parts outside the CDR3, the full variable domain is KAGVTQTPRYLIKTRGQQVTLSCSPISGHRSVSWYQQTPGQGLQFLFEYFSETQRNKGNFPGRFSGRQFSNSRSEMNVSTLELGDSALYLCASSFSGPEETQYFGPGTRLLVL.

This clonotype was detected a few times. The chain uses TRBV29-1 and TRBJ2-3; D unclear. V lost 6 bases, J lost 0 bases, and 16 bases lay in between. Per germline, CDR1 SQVTM and CDR2 ANQGSEA. There are 15 residues in the CDR3. Here the CDR3 DNA reads TGCAGCGTCCAATCTCGGGCGGAAAGCACAGATACGCAGTATTTT. Translation gives CSVQSRAESTDTQYF.

V is TRBV7-2 and J is TRBJ1-5, with D possibly TRBD1 on 5 matching bases. This CDR3 is 17 amino acids long. The V gene lost 3 bases and the J gene lost 0 bases, with 15 bases spanning the gap. Germline V gene sequence: CDR1 SGHTA, CDR2 FQGNSA. CDR3 sequence (DNA): TGTGCCAGCAGCTTTGTGGGAGCGGGGCGTAGCAATCAGCCCCAGCATTTT. This sequence encodes CASSFVGAGRSNQPQHF.

The V and J genes are TRBV3-1 and TRBJ2-3; 8 bases agree with TRBD2. The CDR3 is 20 amino acids. CDR1 and CDR2 from the germline V gene are LGHDT and YNNKEL (reference sequence). J gave up 2 bases and V 0 bases, and 16 bases lay outside the gene matches. The CDR3 DNA is TGTGCCAGCAGCCAAGAGGGAGAAACACCTAGCGGGTCCTTCACAGATACGCAGTATTTT. Its translation is CASSQEGETPSGSFTDTQYF.

This clonotype was counted at least ten times. The chain has TRBV6-5 and TRBJ2-7; the D gene is possibly TRBD2 (6 bases). The V end lost 2 bases, the J end lost 4 bases, and 15 bases lay between the germline ends. CDR1 is MNHEY, CDR2 SVGAGI, per germline. The CDR3 length is 15 residues. DNA for the CDR3: TGTGCCAGCAGTTACCGCGGGAATGCTGGTTACGAGCAGTACTTC. It codes for CASSYRGNAGYEQYF.

This sequence joins TRBV12-3 or TRBV12-4 and TRBJ1-1; 9 positions match TRBD1. This CDR3 contains 17 residues. J was trimmed by 0 bases and V by 4 bases; bases with no gene match: 9. The DNA of the CDR3 is TGTGCCAGCAGTTCCACGACAGGGGGGCTCATGAACACTGAAGCTTTCTTT. Translation gives CASSSTTGGLMNTEAFF.

This clonotype was detected a few times. This chain links TRBV4-3 with TRBJ2-3; 9 bases line up with TRBD2. Per germline, CDR1 LGHNA and CDR2 YSLEER. The CDR3 length is 18 residues. The V segment lost 4 bases and the J segment 7 bases; nucleotides outside the gene matches: 18. The CDR3: CASSPQAGFSSGTNTQYF. As DNA, the CDR3 is TGCGCCAGCAGCCCCCAGGCCGGGTTTTCTAGCGGGACAAATACGCAGTATTTT.

This chain connects TRBV5-1 to TRBJ1-2; D call uncertain. Deletions cut 0 bases from V and 8 bases from J, with 11 bases between. This CDR3 is built from 13 residues. Germline V lookup: CDR1 SGHRS, CDR2 YFSETQ. CDR3 in amino acids: CASSLAAGSGYTF. The CDR3 DNA sequence: TGCGCCAGCAGCTTGGCGGCCGGGTCCGGCTACACCTTC. The whole variable domain, filled in from reference TRBV5-1 and TRBJ1-2, reads KAGVTQTPRYLIKTRGQQVTLSCSPISGHRSVSWYQQTPGQGLQFLFEYFSETQRNKGNFPGRFSGRQFSNSRSEMNVSTLELGDSALYLCASSLAAGSGYTFGSGTRLTVV.

This clonotype was seen a few times. The V gene is TRBV11-2, the J gene TRBJ1-1; D gene ambiguous. CDR3 length equals 15 residues. The V gene lost 1 base and the J gene lost 5 bases, with 14 bases spanning the gap. The germline V gene encodes CDR1 SGHAT and CDR2 FQNNGV. For the CDR3, the DNA is TGTGCCAGCAGCTTAGCGGGTGACGGCCAAACTGAAGCTTTCTTT. Translated, it gives CASSLAGDGQTEAFF.

This chain connects TRBV20-1 to TRBJ2-5, with a tentative D call TRBD1 (5 bases). This CDR3 contains 15 residues. Germline assignment: CDR1 DFQATT and CDR2 SNEGSKA (reference sequence). V gave up 6 bases and J gave up 3 bases, with 20 bases separating them. The CDR3 DNA reads TGCAGTGCCCAGGGTAGCCGGAGTGGGGAAGAGACCCAGTACTTC. This gives the protein CSAQGSRSGEETQYF.

The sample holds a few counts of this clonotype. The rearrangement joins TRBV4-2 to TRBJ2-5, with 7 bases that match TRBD2. CDR1 and CDR2 (germline): LGHNA, YNFKEQ. Germline trimming cut 0 bases from V and 3 bases from J; bases unmatched to any gene: 13. This CDR3 has 18 amino acids. CDR3 loop: CASSQESPAASGKETQYF. DNA for the CDR3: TGTGCCAGCAGCCAAGAATCCCCGGCGGCTAGCGGTAAAGAGACCCAGTACTTC.

J is TRBJ2-2 and V is TRBV6-5; D possibly matches TRBD1 or TRBD2 (5 bases each). V gave up 2 bases and J gave up 7 bases, with 11 bases separating them. The length of the CDR3 is 14 residues. From germline, CDR1 is MNHEY and CDR2 SVGAGI. The CDR3 spells CASSYGSGGGELFF. CDR3 bases: TGTGCCAGCAGTTACGGCAGTGGGGGCGGGGAGCTGTTTTTT.

This chain uses TRBV27 with TRBJ1-2, with D perhaps matching TRBD1 (6 bases). V was shortened by 0 bases and J by 8 bases, with 13 bases between the two germline ends. The germline gives CDR1 MNHEY, CDR2 SMNVEV (reference sequence). The CDR3 is 14 amino acids. CDR3 residues: CASSLSGRGWGYTF. The DNA for the CDR3 is TGTGCCAGCAGTTTATCGGGCAGGGGATGGGGCTACACCTTC.

This clonotype is a singleton in its sample. One junction end does not reproduce the germline sequence, and a read error may be involved. The rearrangement uses TRBV7-9 and TRBJ1-1; D might be TRBD1 (6 bases). Germline V gene lookup returns CDR1 SEHNR and CDR2 FQNEAQ (reference sequence). The length of the CDR3 is 16 residues. DNA of the CDR3: TGTGCCAGCAGAGGGGGGGAGGCAGGGTTGAACACTGATGCTTTCTTT. It specifies CASRGGEAGLNTDAFF.

This clonotype was seen a few times. The chain has TRBV6-1 and TRBJ2-5; 14 nucleotides line up with TRBD2. V shed 5 bases, J shed 5 bases, and the junction held 7 bases outside the gene matches. Germline CDR1 reads MNHNS; CDR2 reads SASEGT. The CDR3 loop spans 16 amino acids. The CDR3 DNA reads as TGTGCCAGCAGTCAAGGGACTAGCGGGAGACGGGAGACCCAGTACTTC. Amino acids: CASSQGTSGRRETQYF.

The rearrangement links TRBV29-1 to TRBJ2-5; no reliable D call. The germline gives CDR1 SQVTM, CDR2 ANQGSEA. V lost 4 bases and J lost 5, with 11 bases in between. The CDR3 consists of 12 residues. CDR3 bases: TGCAGCGTTGGCCTCGATCCGGAGACCCAGTACTTC. Translating gives CSVGLDPETQYF. Based on the CDR3 plus reference TRBV29-1 and TRBJ2-5, the full variable domain is SAVISQKPSRDICQRGTSLTIQCQVDSQVTMMFWYRQQPGQSLTLIATANQGSEATYESGFVIDKFPISRPNLTFSTLTVSNMSPEDSSIYLCSVGLDPETQYFGPGTRLLVL.

In its sample, this clonotype was seen many times. The rearrangement joins TRBV29-1 to TRBJ2-1; TRBD2 is a possible D gene (6 bases). The CDR3 covers 13 residues. The ends were cut back, 6 bases at V and 7 bases at J, with 16 bases in the middle. Germline V gene sequence: CDR1 SQVTM, CDR2 ANQGSEA. The CDR3 reads CSVASGSGNEQFF. CDR3 sequence (DNA): TGCAGCGTAGCCAGCGGGTCGGGTAATGAGCAGTTCTTC.

There are a few counts of this clonotype. This chain links TRBV2 with TRBJ2-7; no clear D. Germline V CDR1 and CDR2: SNHLY, FYNNEI. V was shortened by 5 bases and J by 3 bases, with 17 bases between the two germline ends. The CDR3 runs to 15 residues. CDR3: CASSQKRVGGYEQYF. The CDR3 DNA sequence: TGTGCCAGCAGTCAAAAACGGGTTGGCGGCTACGAGCAGTACTTC.

This clonotype occurred a few times. The J gene is TRBJ2-7, the V gene TRBV24-1; D gene uncertain. The CDR3 has 18 amino acids. The V end was cut by 7 bases, the J end by 3 bases, with 27 bases between. Germline CDR1 KGHDR, CDR2 SFDVKD. Written as DNA, the CDR3 is TGTGCCACCAGGCAAAAATCCGAGGCAGCCCAGACCTTCTACGAGCAGTACTTC. Translating it yields CATRQKSEAAQTFYEQYF.

This clonotype was seen a few times. The V and J genes are TRBV28 and TRBJ2-7, with a possible D match to TRBD1 (5 bases). The V end was cut by 1 base, the J end by 2 bases, with 12 bases between. The CDR3 has 15 residues. Germline CDR1 is MDHEN and CDR2 is SYDVKM. In DNA form, the CDR3 reads TGTGCCAGCAGTTTATCCGCAGGGTTACCCTACGAGCAGTACTTC. This sequence encodes CASSLSAGLPYEQYF.

Points on this clonotype: At one end, the junction sequence differs from germline, possibly due to a read error. The rearrangement uses TRBV12-3 or TRBV12-4 and TRBJ1-1; no clear D. The CDR3 is 15 amino acids. The CDR3: CVSSLYQAMNTEAFF. CDR3 in DNA: TGTGTCAGCAGTTTATACCAGGCCATGAACACTGAAGCTTTCTTT.

Turning to this clonotype: A much larger clone differs by one base, so this may be a read error. The chain uses TRBV29-1 and TRBJ2-4, with D possibly matching TRBD1 (6 bases). The CDR3 is 14 residues long. Germline CDR1 reads SQVTM; CDR2 reads ANQGSEA. CDR3 DNA sequence: TGCAGCGTATCGGGACACCTAGCCAAAAACATTCAGCACTTC. Protein: CSVSGHLAKNIQHF.

V usage is TRBV6-6 and J usage is TRBJ1-6; weak D call: TRBD1 (6 bases). In germline, CDR1 is MNHNY, CDR2 SVGAGI (reference sequence). The V and J ends lost 2 bases and 6 bases respectively, with 11 bases between them. The length of the CDR3 is 15 residues. The CDR3 here is CASSYGGLFNSPLHF. DNA for the CDR3: TGTGCCAGCAGTTACGGGGGGCTCTTTAATTCACCCCTCCACTTT.